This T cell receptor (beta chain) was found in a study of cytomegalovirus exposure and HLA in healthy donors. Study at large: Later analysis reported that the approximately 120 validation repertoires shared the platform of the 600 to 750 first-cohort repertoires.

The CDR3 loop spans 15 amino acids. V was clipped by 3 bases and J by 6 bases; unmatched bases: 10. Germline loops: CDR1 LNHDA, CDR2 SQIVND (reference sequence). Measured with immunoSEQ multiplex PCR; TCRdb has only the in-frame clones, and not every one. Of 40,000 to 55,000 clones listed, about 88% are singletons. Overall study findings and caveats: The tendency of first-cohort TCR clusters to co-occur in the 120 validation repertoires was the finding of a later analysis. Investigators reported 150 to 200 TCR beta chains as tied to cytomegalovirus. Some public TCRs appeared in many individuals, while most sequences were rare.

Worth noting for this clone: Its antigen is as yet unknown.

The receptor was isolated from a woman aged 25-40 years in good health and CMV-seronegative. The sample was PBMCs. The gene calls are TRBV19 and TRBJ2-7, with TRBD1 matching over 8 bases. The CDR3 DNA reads TGTGCCAGTAGTATCCGGGACAGGCATGAGGGCGAGCAGTACTTC. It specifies CASSIRDRHEGEQYF.